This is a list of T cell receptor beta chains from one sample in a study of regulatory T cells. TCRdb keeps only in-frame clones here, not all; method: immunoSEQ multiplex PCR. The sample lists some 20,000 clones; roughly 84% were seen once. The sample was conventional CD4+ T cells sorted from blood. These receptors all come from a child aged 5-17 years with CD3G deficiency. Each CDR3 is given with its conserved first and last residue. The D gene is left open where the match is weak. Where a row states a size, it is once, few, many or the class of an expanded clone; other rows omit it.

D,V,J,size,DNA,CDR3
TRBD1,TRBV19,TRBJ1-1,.,TGTGCCAGTAGTTCGGGACAGGGGAACACTGAAGCTTTCTTT,CASSSGQGNTEAFF
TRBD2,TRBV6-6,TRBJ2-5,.,TGTGCCAGCAGTTCGGGACTAGCGGGAGTAGAGACCCAGTACTTC,CASSSGLAGVETQYF
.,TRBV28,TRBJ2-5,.,TGTGCCAGCAGTTCGCCCCTAAACGGAGAGACCCAGTACTTC,CASSSPLNGETQYF
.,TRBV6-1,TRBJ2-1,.,TGTGCCAGCCGAAAGGGTGCCTACAATGAGCAGTTCTTC,CASRKGAYNEQFF
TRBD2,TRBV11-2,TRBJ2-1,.,TGTGCCAGCAGGGCTAGCGGCCCCTACAATGAGCAGTTCTTC,CASRASGPYNEQFF
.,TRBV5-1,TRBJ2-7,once,TGCGCCAGCAGCTTGGATGGCGACTCCTACGAGCAGTACTTC,CASSLDGDSYEQYF
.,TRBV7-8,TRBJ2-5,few,TGTGCCAGCAGCTTAGCGGGGTTTGGAGGAGAGACCCAGTACTTC,CASSLAGFGGETQYF
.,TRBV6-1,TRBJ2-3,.,TGTGCCAGCAGTGAAGGGGGGCGGGGACACACAGATACGCAGTATTTT,CASSEGGRGHTDTQYF
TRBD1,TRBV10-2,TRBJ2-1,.,TGCGCCAGCGGACCACAGGGGTCCGAGCAGTTCTTC,CASGPQGSEQFF
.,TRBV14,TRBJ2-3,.,TGTGCCAGCAGCCAAGGAGAACAAGATACGCAGTATTTT,CASSQGEQDTQYF
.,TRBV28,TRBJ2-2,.,TGTGCCAGCAGCCGCGGACTCGGTCACACCGGGGAGCTGTTTTTT,CASSRGLGHTGELFF
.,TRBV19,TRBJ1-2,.,TGTGCCAGTAGTATACCAGGGATCCTTATTCCCTATGGCTACACCTTC,CASSIPGILIPYGYTF
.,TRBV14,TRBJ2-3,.,TGTGCCAGCAGCCAAGGCGGTTTGCCGGGGACACAATACACAGATACGCAGTATTTT,CASSQGGLPGTQYTDTQYF
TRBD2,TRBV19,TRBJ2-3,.,TGTGCCAGTAGTAGGACTAGCGGGAGACGTGATACGCAGTATTTT,CASSRTSGRRDTQYF